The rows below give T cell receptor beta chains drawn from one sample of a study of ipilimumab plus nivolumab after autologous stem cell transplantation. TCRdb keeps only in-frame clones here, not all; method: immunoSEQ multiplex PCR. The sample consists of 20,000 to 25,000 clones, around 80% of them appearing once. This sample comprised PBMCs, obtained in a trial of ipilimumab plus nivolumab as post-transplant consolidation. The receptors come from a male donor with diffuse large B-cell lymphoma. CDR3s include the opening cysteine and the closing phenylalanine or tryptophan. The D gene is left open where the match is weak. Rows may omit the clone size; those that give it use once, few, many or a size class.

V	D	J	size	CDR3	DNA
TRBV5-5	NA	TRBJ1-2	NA	CASSLRQNYGYTF	TGTGCCAGCAGCCTCCGACAGAACTATGGCTACACCTTC
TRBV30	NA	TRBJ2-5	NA	CAWSVWSVETQYF	TGTGCCTGGAGTGTATGGTCGGTGGAGACCCAGTACTTC
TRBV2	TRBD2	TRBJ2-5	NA	CASIISGVIQETQYF	TGTGCCAGCATCATTAGCGGGGTAATCCAAGAGACCCAGTACTTC
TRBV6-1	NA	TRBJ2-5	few	CASNRGRGETQYF	TGTGCCAGCAATCGGGGCCGAGGAGAGACCCAGTACTTC
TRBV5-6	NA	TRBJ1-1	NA	CASSLTWFNTEAFF	TGTGCCAGCAGCTTGACGTGGTTTAACACTGAAGCTTTCTTT
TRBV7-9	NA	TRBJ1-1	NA	CASSLNSNTEAFF	TGTGCCAGCAGCTTAAACAGTAACACTGAAGCTTTCTTT
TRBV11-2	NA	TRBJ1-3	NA	CASKRGSSGNTIYF	TGTGCCAGCAAGAGGGGGAGCTCTGGAAACACCATATATTTT
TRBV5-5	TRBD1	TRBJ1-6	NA	CASRDRPYNSPLHF	TGTGCCAGCCGGGACAGGCCGTATAATTCACCCCTCCACTTT
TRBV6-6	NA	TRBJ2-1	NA	CASSPLGLPNNGQFF	TGTGCCAGCAGTCCCCTGGGGTTGCCCAACAATGGGCAGTTCTTC
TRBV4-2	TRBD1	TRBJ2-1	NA	CASSHTGTGPVEQFF	TGTGCCAGCAGTCACACCGGGACAGGTCCTGTTGAGCAGTTCTTC
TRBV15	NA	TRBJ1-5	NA	CATSRDLRGQQPQHF	TGTGCCACCAGCAGAGATCTGCGAGGGCAACAGCCCCAGCATTTT
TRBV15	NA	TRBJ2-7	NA	CATSREGGRSYEQYF	TGTGCCACCAGCAGAGAAGGGGGGCGCTCCTACGAGCAGTACTTC
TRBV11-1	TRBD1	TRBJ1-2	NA	CASSIGTGNGYTF	TGTGCCAGCAGCATAGGGACAGGGAATGGCTACACCTTC
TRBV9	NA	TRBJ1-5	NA	CASSVGQKEPQHF	TGTGCCAGCAGCGTAGGGCAGAAGGAGCCCCAGCATTTT
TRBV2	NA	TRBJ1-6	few	CASKARWDSPLHF	TGTGCCAGCAAGGCAAGGTGGGATTCACCCCTCCACTTT
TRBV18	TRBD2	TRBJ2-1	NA	CASSQGLAGGSSYNEQFF	TGTGCCAGCTCACAAGGACTAGCGGGGGGTAGTTCCTACAATGAGCAGTTCTTC
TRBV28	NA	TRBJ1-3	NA	CASSTTGNTIYF	TGTGCCAGCAGCACTACCGGAAACACCATATATTTT
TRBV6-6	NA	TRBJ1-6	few	CASSYQGNSPLHF	TGTGCCAGCAGTTACCAGGGGAATTCACCCCTCCACTTT
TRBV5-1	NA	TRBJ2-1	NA	CASSRSPGNEQFF	TGCGCCAGCAGTCGCAGCCCGGGCAATGAGCAGTTCTTC
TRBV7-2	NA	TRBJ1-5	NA	CASSLPGNQPQHF	TGTGCCAGCAGCTTACCAGGAAATCAGCCCCAGCATTTT
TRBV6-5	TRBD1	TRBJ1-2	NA	CASSADRGGYGYTF	TGTGCCAGCAGTGCTGACAGGGGGGGCTATGGCTACACCTTC
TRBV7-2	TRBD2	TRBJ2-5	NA	CASSFAGGPGEQYF	TGTGCCAGCAGCTTCGCGGGGGGGCCTGGTGAGCAGTACTTC
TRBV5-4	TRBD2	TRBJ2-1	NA	CASTGGERQFF	TGTGCCAGCACCGGGGGGGAGAGGCAGTTCTTC
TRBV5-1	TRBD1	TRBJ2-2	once	CASSNRDRGFANTGELFF	TGCGCCAGCAGCAACCGGGACAGGGGGTTCGCGAACACCGGGGAGCTGTTTTTT
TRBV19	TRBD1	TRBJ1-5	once	CASSLDRVGQPQHF	TGTGCCAGTAGCCTGGACAGGGTAGGGCAGCCCCAGCATTTT
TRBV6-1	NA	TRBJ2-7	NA	CASSELNYEQYF	TGTGCCAGCAGCGAGCTTAACTACGAGCAGTACTTC
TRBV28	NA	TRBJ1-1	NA	CASSSPGSGLNTEAFF	TGTGCCAGCAGTTCCCCAGGTTCGGGGTTGAACACTGAAGCTTTCTTT
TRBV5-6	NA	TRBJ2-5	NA	CASSLTPRGSGQYF	TGTGCCAGCAGCTTGACCCCGCGTGGGTCCGGGCAGTACTTC
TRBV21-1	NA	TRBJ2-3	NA	CASSETGGRGNADTQYF	TGTGCCAGCAGCGAAACGGGAGGCAGGGGGAACGCAGATACGCAGTATTTT
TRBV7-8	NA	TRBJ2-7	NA	CASSFTTSSYEQYF	TGTGCCAGCAGCTTCACAACAAGCTCCTACGAGCAGTACTTC
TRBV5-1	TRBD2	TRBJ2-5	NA	CASSSSPTSGEETQYF	TGCGCCAGCAGCTCTTCCCCGACTAGCGGGGAAGAGACCCAGTACTTC
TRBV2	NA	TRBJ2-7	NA	CASSGLQGYHEQYF	TGTGCCAGCAGTGGTCTACAGGGTTATCACGAGCAGTACTTC
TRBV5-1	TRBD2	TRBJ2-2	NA	CASSLSPGGAGELFF	TGCGCCAGCAGCTTGTCTCCCGGGGGGGCCGGGGAGCTGTTTTTT
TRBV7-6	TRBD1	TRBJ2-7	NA	CASSSSQGVEDEQYF	TGTGCCAGCAGCTCTTCACAGGGGGTGGAAGACGAGCAGTACTTC
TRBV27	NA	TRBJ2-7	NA	CASSPLGQQGRSF	TGTGCCAGCAGTCCCTTAGGACAGCAAGGACGTAGTTTC
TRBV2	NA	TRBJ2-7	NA	CASTGGQERNFFF	TGTGCCAGCACGGGTGGTCAGGAACGTAATTTTTTCTTC
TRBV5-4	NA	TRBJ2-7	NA	CASSIGTVGSYEQYF	TGTGCCAGCAGCATCGGGACCGTAGGTTCCTACGAGCAGTACTTC
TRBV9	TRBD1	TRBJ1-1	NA	CASSRQGQMNTEAFF	TGTGCCAGCAGCCGACAGGGGCAAATGAACACTGAAGCTTTCTTT
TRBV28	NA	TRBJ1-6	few	CASRDGSSPLHF	TGTGCCAGCAGGGATGGGAGCTCACCCCTCCACTTT
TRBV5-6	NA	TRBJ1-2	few	CASSPGVRFGYTF	TGTGCCAGCAGCCCTGGTGTTAGATTTGGCTACACCTTC
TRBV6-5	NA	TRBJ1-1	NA	CASSPRVGREAEAFF	TGTGCCAGCAGTCCGAGAGTGGGGCGTGAGGCTGAAGCTTTCTTT
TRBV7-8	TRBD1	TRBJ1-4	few	CASSFGQGARNEKLFF	TGTGCCAGCAGCTTTGGCCAGGGGGCTCGAAATGAAAAACTGTTTTTT
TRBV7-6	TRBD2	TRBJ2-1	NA	CASSLGLAGNNEQFF	TGTGCCAGCAGCTTAGGCCTAGCGGGTAACAATGAGCAGTTCTTC
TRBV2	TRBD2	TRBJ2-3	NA	CASSGLAGWLDTQYF	TGTGCCAGCAGTGGACTAGCGGGGTGGTTGGATACGCAGTATTTT
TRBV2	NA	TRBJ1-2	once	CASSGGLHTF	TGTGCCAGCAGTGGGGGTCTGCACACCTTC
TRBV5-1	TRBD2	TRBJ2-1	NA	CASSLNSGGIDEQFF	TGCGCCAGCAGCTTAAATAGCGGGGGGATCGATGAGCAGTTCTTC
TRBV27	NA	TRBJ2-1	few	CASSLILSDEQFF	TGTGCCAGCAGTTTAATTTTATCGGATGAGCAGTTCTTC
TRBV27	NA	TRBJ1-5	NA	CASSLYSGLSNQPQHF	TGTGCCAGCAGTTTATATAGCGGGTTAAGCAATCAGCCCCAGCATTTT
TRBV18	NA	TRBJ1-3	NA	CASSPNRDSGNTIYF	TGTGCCAGCTCACCCAACCGGGACTCTGGAAACACCATATATTTT
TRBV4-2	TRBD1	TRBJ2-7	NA	CASSRPGQRSSEQYF	TGTGCCAGCAGCCGCCCGGGACAGAGATCCTCCGAGCAGTACTTC
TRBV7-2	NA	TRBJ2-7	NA	CASSFAGFYEQYF	TGTGCCAGCAGCTTCGCAGGGTTCTACGAGCAGTACTTC
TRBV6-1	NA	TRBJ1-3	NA	CASVEVISGNTIYF	TGTGCCTCGGTCGAGGTTATATCGGGAAACACCATATATTTT
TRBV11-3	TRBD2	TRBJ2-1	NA	CASSQGGGEVYNEQFF	TGTGCCAGCAGCCAAGGCGGGGGGGAAGTATACAATGAGCAGTTCTTC
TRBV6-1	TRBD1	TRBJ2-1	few	CASSELGQADNEQFF	TGTGCCAGCAGTGAATTGGGACAGGCGGACAATGAGCAGTTCTTC